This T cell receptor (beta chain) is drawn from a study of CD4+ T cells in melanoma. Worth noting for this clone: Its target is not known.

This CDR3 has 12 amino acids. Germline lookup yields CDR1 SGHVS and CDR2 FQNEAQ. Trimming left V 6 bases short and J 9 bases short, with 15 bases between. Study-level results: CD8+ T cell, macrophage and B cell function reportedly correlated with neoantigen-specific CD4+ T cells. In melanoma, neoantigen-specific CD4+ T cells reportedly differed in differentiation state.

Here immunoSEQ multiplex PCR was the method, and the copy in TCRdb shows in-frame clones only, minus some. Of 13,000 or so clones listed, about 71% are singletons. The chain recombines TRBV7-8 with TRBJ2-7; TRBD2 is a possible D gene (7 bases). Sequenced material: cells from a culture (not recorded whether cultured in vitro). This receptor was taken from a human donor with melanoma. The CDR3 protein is CASRIEGGAQYF. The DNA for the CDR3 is TGTGCCAGCAGGATAGAAGGGGGGGCGCAGTACTTC.